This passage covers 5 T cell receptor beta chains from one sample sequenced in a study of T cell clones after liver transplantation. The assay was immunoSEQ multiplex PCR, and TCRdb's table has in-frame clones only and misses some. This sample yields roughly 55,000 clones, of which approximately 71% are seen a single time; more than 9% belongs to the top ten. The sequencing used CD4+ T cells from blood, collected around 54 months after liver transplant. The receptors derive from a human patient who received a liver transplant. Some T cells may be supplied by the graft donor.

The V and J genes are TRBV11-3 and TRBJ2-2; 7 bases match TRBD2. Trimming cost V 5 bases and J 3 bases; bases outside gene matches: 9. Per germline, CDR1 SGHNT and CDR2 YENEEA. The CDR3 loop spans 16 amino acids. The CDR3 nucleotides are TGTGCCAGCAGCCTTCTTGGGGGGGAGCACACCGGGGAGCTGTTTTTT. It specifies CASSLLGGEHTGELFF.

The DNA of the CDR3 is TGTGCCAGCAGCTTAGAGTTAAGGACTGAAAAACTGTTTTTT. This encodes CASSLELRTEKLFF. V gene TRBV7-2 combines with J gene TRBJ1-4; D call uncertain. Germline assignment: CDR1 SGHTA and CDR2 FQGNSA. The CDR3 is made up of 14 amino acids. The V and J ends lost 1 base and 7 bases respectively, with 10 bases between them.

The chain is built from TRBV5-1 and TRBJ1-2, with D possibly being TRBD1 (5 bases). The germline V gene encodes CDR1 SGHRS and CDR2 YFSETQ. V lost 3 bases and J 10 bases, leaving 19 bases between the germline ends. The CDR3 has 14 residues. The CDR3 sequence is CASSSGGTAVVYTF. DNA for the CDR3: TGCGCCAGCAGCTCCGGGGGGACGGCGGTTGTCTACACCTTC.

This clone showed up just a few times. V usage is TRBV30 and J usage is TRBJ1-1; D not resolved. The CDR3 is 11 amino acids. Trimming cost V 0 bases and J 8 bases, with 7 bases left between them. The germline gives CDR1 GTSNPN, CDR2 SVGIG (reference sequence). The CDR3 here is CAWSVQIEAFF. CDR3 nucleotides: TGTGCCTGGAGTGTACAGATAGAAGCTTTCTTT.

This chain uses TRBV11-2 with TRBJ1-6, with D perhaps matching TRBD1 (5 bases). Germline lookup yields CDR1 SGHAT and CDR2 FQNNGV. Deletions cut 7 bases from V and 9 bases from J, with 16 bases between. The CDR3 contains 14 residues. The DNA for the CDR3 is TGTGCCAGCACCACCCGGGGCAGTGCTTCACCCCTCCACTTT. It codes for CASTTRGSASPLHF.